Following are 16 T cell receptor beta chains from one sample sequenced in a study of blood T cell repertoires in COVID-19. Assay used: immunoSEQ multiplex PCR; TCRdb lists only in-frame clones, some missing. The top ten clones hold 5.9% of a sample with roughly 220,000 clones, approximately 84% of them seen once. The specimen sequenced was peripheral blood. The receptors originated from a man older than 75 with acute or convalescent COVID-19.

The rearrangement links TRBV7-3 to TRBJ2-7; 9 nucleotides align to TRBD1. Germline-derived CDR1 and CDR2 are SGHTA and FQGTGA. The CDR3 runs 14 residues. The ends lost 5 bases at V and 3 bases at J; junction bases unmatched: 5. The CDR3 DNA follows: TGTGCCAGCAGCCAGTCGACAGGGGGCTACGAGCAGTACTTC. Translated, it gives CASSQSTGGYEQYF.

In this sample, this clone turned up once. The chain joins TRBV27 to TRBJ1-1; D not certain. V lost 3 bases and J 1 base, leaving 6 bases between the germline ends. The CDR3 runs to 13 residues. Germline-derived CDR1 and CDR2 are MNHEY and SMNVEV (reference sequence). CDR3 nucleotide sequence: TGTGCCAGCAGTTTCTCAGAGAACACTGAAGCTTTCTTT. Protein: CASSFSENTEAFF.

This chain joins TRBV11-2 and TRBJ2-5; a weak D match, TRBD2 (5 bases). In germline, CDR1 is SGHAT, CDR2 FQNNGV. The ends were cut back, 5 bases at V and 5 bases at J, with 12 bases in the middle. The CDR3 sequence is 13 residues long. CDR3 region: CASSPEGGETQYF. The CDR3 nucleotides are TGTGCCAGCAGCCCCGAGGGCGGGGAGACCCAGTACTTC.

The chain recombines TRBV14 with TRBJ2-7, with D tentatively TRBD2 (5 bases). The CDR3 has 16 amino acids. CDR1 SGHDN and CDR2 FVKESK come from the germline V gene. Trimming took 0 bases from V and 3 from J, leaving 15 bases between them. The CDR3 reads CASSQDPRGGIYEQYF. DNA of the CDR3: TGTGCCAGCAGCCAAGATCCCCGCGGAGGTATCTACGAGCAGTACTTC.

A note on this clone: The junction does not match germline at one end; this may be a read error. The chain employs TRBV5-1 and TRBJ2-5; D is possibly TRBD2 (6 bases). Per germline, CDR1 SGHRS and CDR2 YFSETQ. This CDR3 spans 14 amino acids. The CDR3 DNA reads TGCGCCAGCAGCCGTAGCGGAGACCAGGAGACCCAGTACTTC. Translation gives CASSRSGDQETQYF.

This clone has just one count. The chain recombines TRBV4-3 with TRBJ2-3; 13 bases are a match to TRBD2. Per germline, CDR1 LGHNA and CDR2 YSLEER. V lost 1 base and J lost 4; bases outside the gene matches: 8. The CDR3 totals 18 residues. CDR3 DNA: TGCGCCAGCAGCCAAGGGCTGGGGACTAGCGGGAAGGCAGATACGCAGTATTTT. It is translated as CASSQGLGTSGKADTQYF.

This chain uses TRBV27 with TRBJ2-1; no definite D call. Per germline, CDR1 MNHEY and CDR2 SMNVEV (reference sequence). Trimming left V 6 bases short and J 4 bases short, with 13 bases between. CDR3 length equals 14 residues. CDR3: CASRPAQAYNEQFF. CDR3 sequence (DNA): TGTGCCAGCAGGCCGGCTCAGGCATACAATGAGCAGTTCTTC.

The J gene is TRBJ2-3, the V gene TRBV24-1; the D gene is possibly TRBD2 (5 bases). The germline V gene encodes CDR1 KGHDR and CDR2 SFDVKD. Trimming pared 6 bases from V and 9 bases from J, leaving 18 bases between. CDR3 length: 14 amino acids. The CDR3 sequence is CATSSHEGRVTQYF. As DNA, the CDR3 is TGTGCCACCAGTTCCCACGAGGGTCGCGTAACGCAGTATTTT.

The J gene is TRBJ2-5, the V gene TRBV6-5, with 11 bases identical to TRBD2. This CDR3 has 16 residues. V was clipped by 0 bases and J by 3 bases; unmatched bases: 3. From germline, CDR1 is MNHEY and CDR2 SVGAGI. As DNA, the CDR3 is TGTGCCAGCAGTTACTCCGAGACTAGCGGGGAAGAGACCCAGTACTTC. This codes for CASSYSETSGEETQYF.

This rearrangement joins TRBV5-4 to TRBJ2-3, with TRBD2 identical over 11 bases. After removal of 3 bases from V and 6 bases from J, the junction contained 15 bases not matched to a gene. The CDR3 extends over 18 amino acids. Germline V gene lookup returns CDR1 SGHNT and CDR2 YYREEE (reference sequence). CDR3 DNA: TGTGCCAGCAGCTCACCCGGGACTAGCGGAGGCGGGGTGGATACGCAGTATTTT. Translation: CASSSPGTSGGGVDTQYF.

This sequence joins TRBV7-6 and TRBJ1-6; a weak D match, TRBD1 (6 bases). Looked up from germline, CDR1 is SGHVS and CDR2 is FNYEAQ. The CDR3 covers 15 residues. Trimming pared 5 bases from V and 9 bases from J, leaving 17 bases between. The CDR3 sequence is CASSPDTGKSSPLHF. CDR3 sequence (DNA): TGTGCCAGCAGCCCCGACACAGGGAAGTCTTCACCCCTCCACTTT.

This clone was detected only a few times. The chain combines TRBV19 with TRBJ2-1; D may be TRBD2 (5 bases). The CDR3 extends over 14 amino acids. Germline CDR1 LNHDA, CDR2 SQIVND (reference sequence). Trimming stripped 4 bases from V and 2 bases from J, with 9 bases between. CDR3 protein: CASSTHGTYNEQFF. For the CDR3, the DNA is TGTGCCAGTAGTACCCACGGGACCTACAATGAGCAGTTCTTC.

The chain has TRBV19 and TRBJ1-2; TRBD1 matches 9 bases. With 3 bases clipped from V and 5 bases from J, the junction kept 7 bases outside the gene matches. This CDR3 has 15 residues. In germline, CDR1 is LNHDA, CDR2 SQIVND (reference sequence). The DNA for the CDR3 is TGTGCCAGTAGTATGGGGACAGGGCCCTGGTATGGCTACACCTTC. It yields the protein CASSMGTGPWYGYTF.

This clone has just a few counts. The chain is built from TRBV19 and TRBJ2-7, with a tentative D call TRBD2 (5 bases). Trimming pared 5 bases from V and 3 bases from J, leaving 11 bases between. The CDR3 extends over 13 amino acids. Germline CDR1 LNHDA, CDR2 SQIVND (reference sequence). CDR3 sequence: CASSSPTSYEQYF. The CDR3 coding sequence is TGTGCCAGTAGTTCCCCAACTAGCTACGAGCAGTACTTC. Full variable domain (missing parts from reference TRBV19 and TRBJ2-7): DGGITQSPKYLFRKEGQNVTLSCEQNLNHDAMYWYRQDPGQGLRLIYYSQIVNDFQKGDIAEGYSVSREKKESFPLTVTSAQKNPTAFYLCASSSPTSYEQYFGPGTRLTVT.

This chain joins TRBV4-2 and TRBJ2-1, with TRBD2 identical over 12 bases. This CDR3 is built from 16 residues. Unmatched junction bases numbered 2, after V lost 2 bases and J lost 3 bases. Germline-derived CDR1 and CDR2 are LGHNA and YNFKEQ. CDR3 amino acids: CASSQQTSGGYNEQFF. For the CDR3, the DNA is TGTGCCAGCAGCCAACAGACTAGCGGGGGCTACAATGAGCAGTTCTTC.

J is TRBJ1-1 and V is TRBV18, with TRBD1 identical over 12 bases. Germline lookup yields CDR1 KGHSH and CDR2 LQKENI. There are 15 residues in the CDR3. With 5 bases clipped from V and 8 bases from J, the junction kept 9 bases outside the gene matches. CDR3 DNA sequence: TGTGCCAGCTCAGACTCCGGGACAGGGGGCTACGAAGCTTTCTTT. The encoded protein is CASSDSGTGGYEAFF.